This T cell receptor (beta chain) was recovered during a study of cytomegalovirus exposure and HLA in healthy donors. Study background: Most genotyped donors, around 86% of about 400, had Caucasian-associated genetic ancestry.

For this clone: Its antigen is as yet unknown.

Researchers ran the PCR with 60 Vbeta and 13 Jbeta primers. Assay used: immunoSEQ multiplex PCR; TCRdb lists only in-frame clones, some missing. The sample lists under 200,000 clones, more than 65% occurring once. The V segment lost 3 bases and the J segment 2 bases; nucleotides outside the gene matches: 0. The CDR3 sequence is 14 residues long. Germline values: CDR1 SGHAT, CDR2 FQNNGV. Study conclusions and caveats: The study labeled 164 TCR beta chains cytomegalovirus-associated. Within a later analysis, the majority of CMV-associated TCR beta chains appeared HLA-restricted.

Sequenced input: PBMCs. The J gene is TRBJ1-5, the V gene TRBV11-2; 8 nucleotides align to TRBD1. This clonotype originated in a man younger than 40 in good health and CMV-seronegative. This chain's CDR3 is CASSLGQGNQPQHF. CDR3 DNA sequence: TGTGCCAGCAGCTTGGGACAGGGCAATCAGCCCCAGCATTTT.